This T cell receptor beta chain was identified during a study of blood T cell repertoires in COVID-19. At the level of the study: The study drew acute and convalescent COVID-19 samples from the United States, Italy and Spain. T cells, B-cell-depleted T cells, or PBMCs supplied cDNA or gDNA.

Per the original data handling: Estimation of nucleated cell counts was performed using reference gene primer amplification. Only in-frame clones appear in the TCRdb table, and some are missing; sequencing was by immunoSEQ multiplex PCR. The DNA was the basis for D and trimming; V, J and clone size are from that table. The table lists 200,000 to 250,000 clones, about 85% of them singletons, with less than 20% in the top ten. V gave up 1 base and J gave up 8 bases, with 19 bases separating them. This CDR3 has 16 residues. Germline-derived CDR1 and CDR2 are LNHDA and SQIVND (reference sequence). V is TRBV19 and J is TRBJ2-3; D is unresolved. The sequence derives from a woman of 80 years or more with active or convalescent COVID-19. Sequencing was performed on peripheral blood. CDR3 residues: CASSIARSEPSGTQYF. CDR3 sequence (DNA): TGTGCCAGTAGTATAGCTAGGTCGGAACCCTCGGGTACGCAGTATTTT. Using reference TRBV19 and TRBJ2-3 for the parts outside the CDR3, the full variable domain is DGGITQSPKYLFRKEGQNVTLSCEQNLNHDAMYWYRQDPGQGLRLIYYSQIVNDFQKGDIAEGYSVSREKKESFPLTVTSAQKNPTAFYLCASSIARSEPSGTQYFGPGTRLTVL.